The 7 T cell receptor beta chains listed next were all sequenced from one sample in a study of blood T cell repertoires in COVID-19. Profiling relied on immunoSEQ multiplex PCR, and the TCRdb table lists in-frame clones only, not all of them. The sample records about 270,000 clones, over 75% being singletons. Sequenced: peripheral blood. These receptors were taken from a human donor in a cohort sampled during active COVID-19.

The DNA of the CDR3 is TGTGCCAGCAGTTTAGTGACTAGCGGGAGCCACAATGAGCAGTTCTTC. It specifies CASSLVTSGSHNEQFF. The chain joins TRBV28 to TRBJ2-1, with 12 bases matching TRBD2. J gave up 5 bases and V 2 bases, and 4 bases lay outside the gene matches. There are 16 residues in the CDR3. Germline V lookup: CDR1 MDHEN, CDR2 SYDVKM.

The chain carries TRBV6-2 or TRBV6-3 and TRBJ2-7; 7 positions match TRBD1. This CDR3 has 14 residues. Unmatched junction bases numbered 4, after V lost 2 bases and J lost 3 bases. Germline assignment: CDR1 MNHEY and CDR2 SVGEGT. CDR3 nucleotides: TGTGCCAGCAGTTACCCGGGACAGATCTACGAGCAGTACTTC. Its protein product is CASSYPGQIYEQYF.

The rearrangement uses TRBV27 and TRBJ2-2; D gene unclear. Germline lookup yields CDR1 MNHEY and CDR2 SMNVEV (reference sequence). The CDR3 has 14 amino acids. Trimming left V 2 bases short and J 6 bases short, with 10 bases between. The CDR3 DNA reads TGTGCCAGCAGTTTAACAACCCCCCCCGGGGAGCTGTTTTTT. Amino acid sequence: CASSLTTPPGELFF.

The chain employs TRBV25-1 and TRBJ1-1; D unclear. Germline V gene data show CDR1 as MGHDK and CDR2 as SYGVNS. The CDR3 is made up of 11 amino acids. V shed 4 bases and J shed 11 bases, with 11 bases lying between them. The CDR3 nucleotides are TGTGCCAGCAGTGTAATCTCCCGGGCTTTCTTT. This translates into CASSVISRAFF. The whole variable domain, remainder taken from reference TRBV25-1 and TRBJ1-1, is EADIYQTPRYLVIGTGKKITLECSQTMGHDKMYWYQQDPGMELHLIHYSYGVNSTEKGDLSSESTVSRIRTEHFPLTLESARPSHTSQYLCASSVISRAFFGQGTRLTVV.

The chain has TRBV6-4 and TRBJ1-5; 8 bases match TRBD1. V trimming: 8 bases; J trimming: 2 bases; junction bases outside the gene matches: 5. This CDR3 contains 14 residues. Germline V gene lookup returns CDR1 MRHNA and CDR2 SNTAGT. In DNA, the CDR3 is TGTGCCAGCCAGGGGGCGCGTTGCAATCAGCCCCAGCATTTT. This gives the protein CASQGARCNQPQHF.

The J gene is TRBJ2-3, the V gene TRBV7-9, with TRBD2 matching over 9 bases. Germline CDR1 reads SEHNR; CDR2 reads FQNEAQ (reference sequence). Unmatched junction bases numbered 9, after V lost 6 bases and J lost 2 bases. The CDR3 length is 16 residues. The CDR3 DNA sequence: TGTGCCAGCAGTGGTAGCGGGGGCCCGCCCACAGATACGCAGTATTTT. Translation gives CASSGSGGPPTDTQYF.

The chain's CDR3 is CASSLAPLSGRSGEQFF. The CDR3 bases are TGTGCCAGCAGCTTGGCTCCGCTGAGCGGGAGGTCGGGTGAGCAGTTCTTC. V gene TRBV5-4 combines with J gene TRBJ2-1; 9 nucleotides match TRBD2. The CDR3 extends over 17 amino acids. The junction had 13 bases not matched to a gene; V was cut back by 0 bases and J by 9 bases. Germline loops: CDR1 SGHNT, CDR2 YYREEE (reference sequence).